The next 27 T cell receptor beta chains were all read from a single sample in a study of shared clonotypes between healthy human individuals. Assay: immunoSEQ multiplex PCR; the TCRdb copy retains only in-frame clones and omits some. The sample records millions of clones, approximately 95% being singletons. Naive CD8 isolation took CD45RO-negative cells positively selected for CCR7 and excluded terminally differentiated effector memory CD45RA+ cells. The specimen sequenced was naive CD8+ T cells sorted from blood. These receptors were taken from a man aged 18 to 30 in good health.

The chain combines TRBV30 with TRBJ1-4, with no clear D. The CDR3 sequence is 14 residues long. Germline-derived CDR1 and CDR2 are GTSNPN and SVGIG (reference sequence). Trimming removed 2 bases from V and 7 bases from J, with 14 bases in between. The CDR3 protein is CAWSPGSGGEKLFF. CDR3 DNA sequence: TGTGCCTGGAGTCCCGGTTCAGGCGGTGAAAAACTGTTTTTT.

The count of this clone is one. The chain recombines TRBV25-1 with TRBJ2-5, with TRBD2 matching 10 bases. The germline V gene has CDR1 MGHDK and CDR2 SYGVNS. The CDR3 sequence is 14 residues long. V lost 2 bases and J lost 5; bases outside the gene matches: 2. In DNA, the CDR3 is TGTGCCAGCAGTGAACTAGCGGGGGCGGAGACCCAGTACTTC. It encodes CASSELAGAETQYF.

The chain is built from TRBV6-5 and TRBJ1-5, with TRBD1 as a possible D gene (5 bases). Germline-derived CDR1 and CDR2 are MNHEY and SVGAGI. Trimming left V 2 bases short and J 4 bases short, with 6 bases between. The CDR3 length is 13 residues. CDR3: CASSYDRNQPQHF. The DNA of the CDR3 is TGTGCCAGCAGTTACGACAGAAATCAGCCCCAGCATTTT.

A few counts support this clone. Other nucleotide sequences in the sample specify the same CDR3. This chain joins TRBV9 and TRBJ1-1; no clear D. CDR1 SGDLS and CDR2 YYNGEE come from the germline V gene. V was shortened by 0 bases and J by 0 bases, with 6 bases between the two germline ends. This CDR3 region has 14 residues. CDR3 nucleotide sequence: TGTGCCAGCAGCGTAGGACGGATGAACACTGAAGCTTTCTTT. This translates into CASSVGRMNTEAFF.

To note about this clone: The same CDR3 can be traced to other DNA sequences in this sample. The V call is TRBV14, the J call TRBJ2-7; 9 nucleotides match TRBD2. From germline, CDR1 is SGHDN and CDR2 FVKESK. Trimming cost V 1 base and J 3 bases; bases outside gene matches: 4. This CDR3 has 15 residues. Here the CDR3 reads CASSQALAGIYEQYF. Written as DNA, the CDR3 is TGTGCCAGCAGCCAAGCCCTAGCGGGAATCTACGAGCAGTACTTC.

CDR3 sequence reads: CASSFTSGAGEQYF. CDR3 DNA sequence: TGTGCCAGCAGCTTTACTAGCGGAGCGGGCGAGCAGTACTTC. The genes are TRBV5-8 and TRBJ2-7, with 8 bases aligning to TRBD2. The CDR3 is 14 amino acids. Germline V gene lookup returns CDR1 SGHTS and CDR2 YDEGEE. V trimming: 2 bases; J trimming: 6 bases; junction bases outside the gene matches: 7.

The chain combines TRBV10-2 with TRBJ1-5; D uncertain. CDR1 is WSHSY and CDR2 is SAAADI in the germline V gene. V shed 4 bases and J shed 2 bases, with 9 bases lying between them. The CDR3 has 14 amino acids. This CDR3 reads CASSGERGNQPQHF. DNA for the CDR3: TGCGCCAGCAGTGGCGAACGGGGCAATCAGCCCCAGCATTTT.

This clone was counted once. The chain links TRBV5-1 to TRBJ2-5, with 10 bases lining up with TRBD2. The CDR3 totals 15 residues. The V gene end was trimmed by 3 bases and the J gene end by 2 bases; junction bases not matched to a gene: 4. In germline, CDR1 is SGHRS, CDR2 YFSETQ. This CDR3 is CASSSLAGVQETQYF. The CDR3 bases are TGCGCCAGCAGCTCTCTAGCGGGGGTTCAAGAGACCCAGTACTTC. The full variable domain, in which reference TRBV5-1 and TRBJ2-5 provide the parts outside the CDR3, is KAGVTQTPRYLIKTRGQQVTLSCSPISGHRSVSWYQQTPGQGLQFLFEYFSETQRNKGNFPGRFSGRQFSNSRSEMNVSTLELGDSALYLCASSSLAGVQETQYFGPGTRLLVL.

The chain links TRBV10-3 to TRBJ2-4, with D possibly called TRBD1 or TRBD2 (5 bases each). Trimming shortened V by 2 bases and J by 8 bases, and 22 bases separated the two germline ends. Germline CDR1 reads ENHRY; CDR2 reads SYGVKD. This CDR3 is 17 amino acids long. The CDR3 loop reads CAISEPSDTRGVDIQYF. CDR3 bases: TGTGCCATCAGTGAGCCCTCGGACACCCGGGGCGTAGACATTCAGTACTTC.

This chain links TRBV4-1 with TRBJ1-4; D might be TRBD1 (6 bases). The germline V gene encodes CDR1 MGHRA and CDR2 YSYEKL. Trimming removed 3 bases at V and 5 bases at J, with 13 bases between. The CDR3 is 15 residues long. The CDR3 protein is CASSQLQGENEKLFF. The CDR3 nucleotides read TGCGCCAGCAGCCAGCTACAGGGAGAAAATGAAAAACTGTTTTTT.

This sequence joins TRBV27 and TRBJ2-7, with 7 bases that match TRBD2. Germline assignment: CDR1 MNHEY and CDR2 SMNVEV (reference sequence). V dropped 5 bases and J dropped 4; count of bases not matched to a gene: 11. The CDR3 extends over 15 amino acids. The CDR3 sequence is CASSTGTTRIYEQYF. DNA of the CDR3: TGTGCCAGCAGTACCGGGACTACGCGCATATACGAGCAGTACTTC.

The chain carries TRBV27 and TRBJ2-7; 8 positions agree with TRBD1. J lost 2 bases, V lost 2 bases, and 11 bases had no gene match. The CDR3 extends over 17 amino acids. Germline V CDR1 and CDR2: MNHEY, SMNVEV (reference sequence). CDR3 protein: CASSLGPGTGAPYEQYF. DNA of the CDR3: TGTGCCAGCAGTTTAGGCCCCGGGACAGGTGCTCCCTACGAGCAGTACTTC.

This chain's CDR3 is CASSPDSSSYNEQFF. CDR3 DNA sequence: TGTGCCAGCAGCCCGGACTCAAGCTCCTACAATGAGCAGTTCTTC. V and J are TRBV14 and TRBJ2-1; tentative D call: TRBD2 (5 bases). V was cut by 4 bases and J by 0 bases, with 10 bases left in between. The CDR3 is 15 amino acids. Per the germline V gene, CDR1 is SGHDN and CDR2 is FVKESK.

Of note for this clone: This specimen includes other DNA sequences encoding the same CDR3. The V call is TRBV19, the J call TRBJ2-7; 7 bases map to TRBD1. V trimming: 2 bases; J trimming: 2 bases; junction bases outside the gene matches: 0. Germline V gene lookup returns CDR1 LNHDA and CDR2 SQIVND (reference sequence). CDR3 length: 13 amino acids. The CDR3: CASSITGAYEQYF. CDR3 in DNA: TGTGCCAGTAGTATAACAGGGGCCTACGAGCAGTACTTC.

The V gene is TRBV10-2, the J gene TRBJ1-5; D possibly corresponds to TRBD1 (6 bases). CDR3 size: 14 residues. The germline CDR1 and CDR2 sequences are WSHSY and SAAADI. V shed 3 bases and J shed 4 bases, with 10 bases lying between them. The CDR3 nucleotides are TGCGCCAGCAGTGACAGGGGTCGGAATCAGCCCCAGCATTTT. Its protein is CASSDRGRNQPQHF.

V gene TRBV5-6 combines with J gene TRBJ2-5; the D call may be TRBD1 or TRBD2 (6 bases each). The V gene's germline CDR1 is SGHDT and CDR2 YYEEEE. CDR3 length: 13 amino acids. V shed 3 bases and J shed 7 bases, with 13 bases lying between them. For the CDR3, the DNA is TGTGCCAGCAGCTACAGGGACTGGGGGACCCAGTACTTC. Its protein is CASSYRDWGTQYF.

The chain couples TRBV5-1 to TRBJ2-7, with D perhaps matching TRBD1 (6 bases). The germline V and J ends were trimmed by 0 bases and 4 bases, with 14 bases remaining between them. The V gene's germline CDR1 is SGHRS and CDR2 YFSETQ. The length of the CDR3 is 15 residues. The CDR3 DNA sequence: TGCGCCAGCAGCTTGGCTCAGGGGTCAGGTTACGAGCAGTACTTC. As protein: CASSLAQGSGYEQYF.

This chain connects TRBV27 to TRBJ2-7; 9 bases map to TRBD2. The V and J ends lost 2 bases and 3 bases, in that order; junction bases with no gene match: 5. There are 15 residues in the CDR3. From germline, CDR1 is MNHEY and CDR2 SMNVEV (reference sequence). CDR3 coding DNA: TGTGCCAGCAGTTTAATGGGTAGCGGGGGCTACGAGCAGTACTTC. It yields the protein CASSLMGSGGYEQYF.

This chain links TRBV29-1 with TRBJ2-1, with TRBD1 matching 7 bases. Germline V lookup: CDR1 SQVTM, CDR2 ANQGSEA. The CDR3 has 13 amino acids. V lost 2 bases and J lost 4; bases outside the gene matches: 2. The CDR3 here is CSVETGEYNEQFF. DNA of the CDR3: TGCAGCGTTGAAACAGGGGAATACAATGAGCAGTTCTTC.

This clone was seen just once. V is TRBV7-6 and J is TRBJ2-3, with 10 bases fitting TRBD2. The CDR3 extends over 14 amino acids. Germline CDR1 reads SGHVS; CDR2 reads FNYEAQ. V shed 4 bases and J 6 bases; nucleotides not matched to a gene: 4. The CDR3 sequence is CASSSTSGSDTQYF. The DNA of the CDR3 is TGTGCCAGCAGCTCGACTAGCGGGTCGGATACGCAGTATTTT.

The chain recombines TRBV7-9 with TRBJ2-1, with TRBD2 identical over 10 bases. The CDR3 totals 15 residues. The V segment lost 3 bases and the J segment 8 bases; nucleotides outside the gene matches: 7. Germline V gives CDR1 SEHNR, CDR2 FQNEAQ (reference sequence). The CDR3 DNA reads TGTGCCAGCAGCTTTGGCCCTAGCGGGGGCGATGAGCAGTTCTTC. The encoded protein is CASSFGPSGGDEQFF. Full variable domain (remainder filled in from reference TRBV7-9 and TRBJ2-1): DTGVSQNPRHKITKRGQNVTFRCDPISEHNRLYWYRQTLGQGPEFLTYFQNEAQLEKSRLLSDRFSAERPKGSFSTLEIQRTEQGDSAMYLCASSFGPSGGDEQFFGPGTRLTVL.

This chain's CDR3 is CATMTSGSSVTEAFF. The CDR3 coding sequence is TGTGCCACCATGACTTCAGGGAGTTCCGTCACTGAAGCTTTCTTT. The gene calls are TRBV15 and TRBJ1-1, with D perhaps TRBD1 (5 bases). CDR1 and CDR2 (germline): LNHNV, YYDKDF (reference sequence). The V end was cut by 7 bases, the J end by 4 bases, with 19 bases between. This CDR3 spans 15 amino acids.

V is TRBV2 and J is TRBJ1-1, with 7 bases matching TRBD1. The CDR3 consists of 14 residues. The junction had 4 bases not matched to a gene; V was cut back by 5 bases and J by 1 base. The germline V gene encodes CDR1 SNHLY and CDR2 FYNNEI. The CDR3 nucleotides read TGTGCCAGCAGTCCCGGGACAGAGAACACTGAAGCTTTCTTT. Its protein product is CASSPGTENTEAFF.

The CDR3 loop is CASTQGDEQFF. CDR3 nucleotide sequence: TGTGCCAGCACCCAAGGGGATGAGCAGTTCTTC. The chain uses TRBV2 and TRBJ2-1; D is possibly TRBD1 (5 bases). This CDR3 contains 11 residues. Per germline, CDR1 SNHLY and CDR2 FYNNEI. Trimming pared 7 bases from V and 8 bases from J, leaving 9 bases between.

J is TRBJ2-2 and V is TRBV7-6; D is unresolved. Trimming took 1 base from V and 0 from J, leaving 12 bases between them. The CDR3 covers 17 residues. Germline values: CDR1 SGHVS, CDR2 FNYEAQ. This CDR3 reads CASSLETPLPNTGELFF. The CDR3 DNA sequence: TGTGCCAGCAGCTTAGAAACCCCGCTACCGAACACCGGGGAGCTGTTTTTT.

This clone was detected only once. V usage is TRBV5-1 and J usage is TRBJ2-1, with 8 bases that match TRBD1. The CDR3 consists of 17 residues. Germline V lookup: CDR1 SGHRS, CDR2 YFSETQ. The trim removed 0 bases at V and 0 bases at J, leaving 5 bases unmatched. Here the CDR3 DNA reads TGCGCCAGCAGCTTGGAAGCAGGGGGCGGCTCCTACAATGAGCAGTTCTTC. Encoded protein: CASSLEAGGGSYNEQFF.

The chain joins TRBV9 to TRBJ2-5; possibly TRBD2 for D (6 bases). Germline V gene sequence: CDR1 SGDLS, CDR2 YYNGEE. The CDR3 covers 14 residues. The V end lost 4 bases, the J end lost 4 bases, and 14 bases lay between the germline ends. CDR3 bases: TGTGCCAGCAGCCCCCGGGGGATGGGAGAGACCCAGTACTTC. This codes for CASSPRGMGETQYF.